The 7 T cell receptor beta chains below were found in one sample sequenced in a study of graft-versus-host responses after intestinal transplantation. Generated by immunoSEQ multiplex PCR, the TCRdb table keeps only in-frame clones and is missing some. The table includes about 97,000 clones, 80% to 95% detected once. Antigens for these TCRs are unknown. Sequences were derived from unstimulated CD8+ T cells sorted from spleen or lymph node cells, sampled before transplant. Source of these receptors: a human donor who was the organ donor for an intestinal transplant.

The genes are TRBV7-9 and TRBJ1-6; 10 bases fit TRBD1. CDR1 is SEHNR and CDR2 is FQNEAQ in the germline V gene (reference sequence). There are 14 residues in the CDR3. V shed 6 bases and J 8 bases; nucleotides not matched to a gene: 4. The CDR3 loop reads CASRAGQGHSPLHF. In DNA, the CDR3 is TGTGCCAGCAGGGCGGGACAGGGGCATTCACCCCTCCACTTT.

This sequence joins TRBV2 and TRBJ2-7; no clear D. The CDR3 spans 12 residues. Trimming removed 7 bases from V and 2 bases from J, with 9 bases in between. Germline V gene lookup returns CDR1 SNHLY and CDR2 FYNNEI. The CDR3 bases are TGTGCCAGCATTGGCATCCCCTACGAGCAGTACTTC. Translation gives CASIGIPYEQYF.

The chain recombines TRBV28 with TRBJ2-1; tentative D call: TRBD2 (7 bases). V gave up 6 bases and J gave up 7 bases, with 19 bases separating them. The CDR3 loop spans 15 amino acids. Per the germline V gene, CDR1 is MDHEN and CDR2 is SYDVKM. The CDR3 reads CASSLWSGGHNEQFF. The CDR3 bases are TGTGCCAGCAGCCTTTGGTCGGGGGGCCATAATGAGCAGTTCTTC.

The chain joins TRBV14 to TRBJ2-2; 13 bases match TRBD2. The CDR3 totals 17 residues. V gave up 6 bases and J gave up 0 bases; unmatched junction bases: 4. In germline, CDR1 is SGHDN, CDR2 FVKESK. The CDR3 spells CASSPTSGGANTGELFF. The CDR3 coding sequence is TGTGCCAGCAGTCCTACTAGCGGGGGGGCGAACACCGGGGAGCTGTTTTTT. The variable domain in full, with the rest retrieved from reference TRBV14 and TRBJ2-2, is EAGVTQFPSHSVIEKGQTVTLRCDPISGHDNLYWYRRVMGKEIKFLLHFVKESKQDESGMPNNRFLAERTGGTYSTLKVQPAELEDSGVYFCASSPTSGGANTGELFFGEGSRLTVL.

The rearrangement links TRBV4-1 to TRBJ2-7, with TRBD2 as a possible D gene (6 bases). V was pared by 1 base and J by 2 bases, with 12 bases between. Germline values: CDR1 MGHRA, CDR2 YSYEKL. This CDR3 region has 15 residues. Written as DNA, the CDR3 is TGCGCCAGCAGCCAAGTGGGCGGGATAGCCTACGAGCAGTACTTC. Protein sequence: CASSQVGGIAYEQYF.

This sequence joins TRBV7-3 and TRBJ2-1, with 9 positions matching TRBD2. The trim removed 4 bases at V and 8 bases at J, leaving 6 bases unmatched. From germline, CDR1 is SGHTA and CDR2 FQGTGA. This CDR3 is built from 14 residues. The DNA of the CDR3 is TGTGCCAGCAGCTGGGCGGGAGGGCCGTATGAGCAGTTCTTC. Encoded protein: CASSWAGGPYEQFF.

The genes are TRBV30 and TRBJ1-2; D is unclear. The V end was cut by 2 bases, the J end by 8 bases, with 21 bases between. Germline CDR1 reads GTSNPN; CDR2 reads SVGIG (reference sequence). The CDR3 sequence is 15 residues long. The chain's CDR3 is CAWSPLLARVEGYTF. CDR3 in DNA: TGTGCCTGGAGTCCCCTGCTGGCCCGGGTGGAGGGCTACACCTTC.